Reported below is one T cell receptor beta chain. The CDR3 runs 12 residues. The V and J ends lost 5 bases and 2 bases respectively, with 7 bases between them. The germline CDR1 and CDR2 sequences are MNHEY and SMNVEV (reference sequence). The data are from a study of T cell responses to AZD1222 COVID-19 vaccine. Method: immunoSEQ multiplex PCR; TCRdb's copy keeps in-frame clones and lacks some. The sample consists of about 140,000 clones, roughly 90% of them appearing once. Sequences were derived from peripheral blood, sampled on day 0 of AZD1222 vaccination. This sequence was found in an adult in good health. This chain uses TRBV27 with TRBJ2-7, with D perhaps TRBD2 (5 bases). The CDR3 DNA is TGTGCCAGCAGTGGGAGCCCCTACGAGCAGTACTTC. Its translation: CASSGSPYEQYF.